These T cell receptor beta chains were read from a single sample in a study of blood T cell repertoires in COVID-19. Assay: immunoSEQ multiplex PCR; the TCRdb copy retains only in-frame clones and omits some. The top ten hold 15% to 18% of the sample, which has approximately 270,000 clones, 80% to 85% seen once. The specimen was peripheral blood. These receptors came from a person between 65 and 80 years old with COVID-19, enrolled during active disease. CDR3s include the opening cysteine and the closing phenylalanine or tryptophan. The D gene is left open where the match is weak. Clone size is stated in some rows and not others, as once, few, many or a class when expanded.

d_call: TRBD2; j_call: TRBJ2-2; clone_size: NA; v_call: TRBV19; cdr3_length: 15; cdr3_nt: TGTGCCAGTAGTAAACTAGCGGGAGAAGTCGGGGAGCTGTTTTTT; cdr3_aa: CASSKLAGEVGELFF
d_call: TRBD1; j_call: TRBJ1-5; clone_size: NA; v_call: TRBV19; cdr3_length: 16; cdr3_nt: TGTGCCAGTAGTACGCTAACAGGGGGTCGCAATCAGCCCCAGCATTTT; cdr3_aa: CASSTLTGGRNQPQHF
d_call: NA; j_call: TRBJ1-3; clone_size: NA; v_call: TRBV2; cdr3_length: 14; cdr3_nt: TGTGCCGGAAGACAGGACGCCTCTAGAAACACCATATATTTT; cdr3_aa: CAGRQDASRNTIYF
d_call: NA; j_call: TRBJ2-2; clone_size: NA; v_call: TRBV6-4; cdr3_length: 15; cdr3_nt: TGTGCCAGCAGCAGGGGCGGGAGTCCCACCGGGGAGCTGTTTTTT; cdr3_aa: CASSRGGSPTGELFF
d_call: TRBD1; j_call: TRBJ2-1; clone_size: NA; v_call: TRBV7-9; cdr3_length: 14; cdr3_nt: TGTGCCAGTCAGGGGGTCGGAGGTGACAATGAGCAGTTCTTC; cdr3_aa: CASQGVGGDNEQFF
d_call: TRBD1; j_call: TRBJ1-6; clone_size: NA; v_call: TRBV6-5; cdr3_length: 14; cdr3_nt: TGTGCCAGCAGACCGACAGGGGGAAATTCACCCCTCCACTTT; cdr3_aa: CASRPTGGNSPLHF
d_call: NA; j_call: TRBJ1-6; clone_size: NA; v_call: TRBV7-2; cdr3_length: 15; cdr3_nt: TGTGCCAGCAGCACCCCCAACACCAGTAATTCACCCCTCCACTTT; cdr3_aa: CASSTPNTSNSPLHF
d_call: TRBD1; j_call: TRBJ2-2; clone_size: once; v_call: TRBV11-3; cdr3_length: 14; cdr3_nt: TGTGCCAGCAGACTGACAGGGGGGACCGGGGAGCTGTTTTTT; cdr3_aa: CASRLTGGTGELFF
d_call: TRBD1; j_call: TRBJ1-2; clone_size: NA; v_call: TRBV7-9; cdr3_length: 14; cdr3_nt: TGTGCCAGCAGCGTCCGGGACAGGGCCTATGGCTACACCTTC; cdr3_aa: CASSVRDRAYGYTF
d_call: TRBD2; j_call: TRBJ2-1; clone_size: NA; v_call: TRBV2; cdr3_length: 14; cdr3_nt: TGTGCCGCAGGGGTAGCGGGGACTACGGATGAGCAGTTCTTC; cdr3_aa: CAAGVAGTTDEQFF
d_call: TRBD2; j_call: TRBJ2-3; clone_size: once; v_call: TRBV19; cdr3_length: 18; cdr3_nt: TGTGCCAGTAGGCAGGCGACTAGCGGGAAGAAACACACAGATACGCAGTATTTT; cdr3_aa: CASRQATSGKKHTDTQYF
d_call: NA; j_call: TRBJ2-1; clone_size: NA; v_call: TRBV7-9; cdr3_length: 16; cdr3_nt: TGTGCCAGCAGTCGCGCGGTGTCTAGCTCCTACAATGAGCAGTTCTTC; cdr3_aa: CASSRAVSSSYNEQFF
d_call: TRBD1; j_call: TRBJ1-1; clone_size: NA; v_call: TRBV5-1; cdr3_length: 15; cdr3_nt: TGCGCCAGCAGCCCGATACAGGGGGCGCGCCCTGAAGCTTTCTTT; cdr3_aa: CASSPIQGARPEAFF
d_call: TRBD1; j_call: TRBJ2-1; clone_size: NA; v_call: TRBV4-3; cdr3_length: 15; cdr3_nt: TGCGCCAGCAGCCGTGACAGGGGTACCTACAATGAGCAGTTCTTC; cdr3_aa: CASSRDRGTYNEQFF
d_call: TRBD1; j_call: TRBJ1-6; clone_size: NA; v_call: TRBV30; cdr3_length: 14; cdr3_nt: TGTGCCTTGGGACAGGGGAACTATAATTCACCCCTCCACTTT; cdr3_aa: CALGQGNYNSPLHF
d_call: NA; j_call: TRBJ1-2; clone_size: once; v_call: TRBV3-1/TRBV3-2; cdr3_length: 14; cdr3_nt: TGTGCCAGCCGGATGACCCGACTGAATGGTGGCTACACCTTC; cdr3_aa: CASRMTRLNGGYTF
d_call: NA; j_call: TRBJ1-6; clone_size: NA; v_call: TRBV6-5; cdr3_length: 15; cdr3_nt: TGTGCCAGCAGCCCCCAGAGGGCTGGTAATTCACCCCTCCACTTT; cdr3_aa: CASSPQRAGNSPLHF
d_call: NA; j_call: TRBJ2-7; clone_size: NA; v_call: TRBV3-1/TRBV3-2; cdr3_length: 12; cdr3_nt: TGTGCCAGCAGCCACCCCCTCCAGGAGCAGTACTTC; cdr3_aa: CASSHPLQEQYF
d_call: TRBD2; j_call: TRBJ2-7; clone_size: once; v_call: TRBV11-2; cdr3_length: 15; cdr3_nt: TGTGCCAGCAGCTCACGGGGGGGTGTCACCTACGAGCAGTACTTC; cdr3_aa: CASSSRGGVTYEQYF
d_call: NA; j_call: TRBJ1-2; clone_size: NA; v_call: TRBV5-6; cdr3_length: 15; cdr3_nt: TGTGCCAGCAGCTCCGACTTACAGGTGTCCTATGGCTACACCTTC; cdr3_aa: CASSSDLQVSYGYTF
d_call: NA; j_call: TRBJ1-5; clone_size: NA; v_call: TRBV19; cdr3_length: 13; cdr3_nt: TGTGCCAGTAGTATGACAGTCAATCAGCCCCAGCATTTT; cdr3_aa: CASSMTVNQPQHF
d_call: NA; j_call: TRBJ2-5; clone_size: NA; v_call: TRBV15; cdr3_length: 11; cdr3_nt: TGTGCCACCTCAGTTCAAGAGACCCAGTACTTC; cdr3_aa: CATSVQETQYF
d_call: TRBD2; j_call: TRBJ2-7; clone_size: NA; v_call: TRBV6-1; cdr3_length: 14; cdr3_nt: TGTGCCAGCAGTGAAGTCCGGGGGGCCTACGAGCAGTACTTC; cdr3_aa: CASSEVRGAYEQYF
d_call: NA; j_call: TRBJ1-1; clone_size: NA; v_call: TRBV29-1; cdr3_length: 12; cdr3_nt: TGCAGCGTTGTCAGGCGGAACACTGAAGCTTTCTTT; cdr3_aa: CSVVRRNTEAFF
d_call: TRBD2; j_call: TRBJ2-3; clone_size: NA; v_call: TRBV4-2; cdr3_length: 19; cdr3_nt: TGTGCCAGCAGCCCGCAGGCAGCGGGAGGGCTGGTTGGGCCAGATACGCAGTATTTT; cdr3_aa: CASSPQAAGGLVGPDTQYF
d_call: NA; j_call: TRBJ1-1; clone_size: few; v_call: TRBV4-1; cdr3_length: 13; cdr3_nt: TGCGCCAGCAGCCAACTACAGGGATCTGAAGCTTTCTTT; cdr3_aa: CASSQLQGSEAFF
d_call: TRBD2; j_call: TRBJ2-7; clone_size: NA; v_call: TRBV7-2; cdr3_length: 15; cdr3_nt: TGTGCCAGCAGCTTATTAGCGGGAAGCTCCTACGAGCAGTACTTC; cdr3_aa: CASSLLAGSSYEQYF
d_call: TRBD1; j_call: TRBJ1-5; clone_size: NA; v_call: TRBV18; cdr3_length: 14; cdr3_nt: TGTGCCAGCGGGGGGACAGGGAGCAATCAGCCCCAGCATTTT; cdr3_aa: CASGGTGSNQPQHF
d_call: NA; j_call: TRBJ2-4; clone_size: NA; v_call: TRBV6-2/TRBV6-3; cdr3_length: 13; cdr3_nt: TGTGCCAGCAGTTACCTAGCCGAAAACATTCAGTACTTC; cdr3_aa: CASSYLAENIQYF
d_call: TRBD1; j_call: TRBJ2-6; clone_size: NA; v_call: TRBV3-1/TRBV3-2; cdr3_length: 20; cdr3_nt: TGTGCCAGCAGCCCCGGGACAGGGTTTGGTGGAGCTTCCGGGGCCAACGTCCTGACTTTC; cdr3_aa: CASSPGTGFGGASGANVLTF
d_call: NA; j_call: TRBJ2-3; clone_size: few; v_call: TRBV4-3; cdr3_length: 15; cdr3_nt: TGCGCCAGCAGCCAAGAAACGGTAAACACAGATACGCAGTATTTT; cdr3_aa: CASSQETVNTDTQYF
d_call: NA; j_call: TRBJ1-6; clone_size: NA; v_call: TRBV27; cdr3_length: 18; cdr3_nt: TGTGCCAGCAGTCAAAGGACAGCCCAAAGTAAATATAATTCACCCCTCCACTTT; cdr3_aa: CASSQRTAQSKYNSPLHF
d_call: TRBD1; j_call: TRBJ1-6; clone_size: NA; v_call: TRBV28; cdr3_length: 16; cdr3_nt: TGTGCCAGCAGGGTCCCTTTGGACAGGTTTAATTCACCCCTCCACTTT; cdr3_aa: CASRVPLDRFNSPLHF
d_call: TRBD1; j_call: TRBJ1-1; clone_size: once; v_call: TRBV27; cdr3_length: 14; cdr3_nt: TGTGCCAGCAGTTTGTCAGGGGGCATGACTGAAGCTTTCTTT; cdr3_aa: CASSLSGGMTEAFF
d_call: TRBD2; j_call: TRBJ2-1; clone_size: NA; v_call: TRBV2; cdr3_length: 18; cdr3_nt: TGTGCCAGCTTGAGGGGACCGGTGGGAAGCGGGGATAACAATGAGCAGTTCTTC; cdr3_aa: CASLRGPVGSGDNNEQFF
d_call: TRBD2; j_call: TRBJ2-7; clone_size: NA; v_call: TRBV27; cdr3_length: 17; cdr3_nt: TGTGCCAGCAGTCCCATGAGGTCTAGCGGGGTCTCCTACGAGCAGTACTTC; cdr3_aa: CASSPMRSSGVSYEQYF
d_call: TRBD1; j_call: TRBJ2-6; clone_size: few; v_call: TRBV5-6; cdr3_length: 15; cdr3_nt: TGTGCCAGCAGCTTTAGTGACAGGGTGGCCAACGTCCTGACTTTC; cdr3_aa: CASSFSDRVANVLTF
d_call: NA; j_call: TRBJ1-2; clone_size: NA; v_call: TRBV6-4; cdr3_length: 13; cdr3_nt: TGTGCCAGCAGTGACCCCAGGGGTAAGGGCTACACCTTC; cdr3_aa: CASSDPRGKGYTF
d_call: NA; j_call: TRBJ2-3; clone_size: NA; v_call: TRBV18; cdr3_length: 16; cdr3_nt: TGTGCCAGCTCACGGGACACCCCTGGGAACACAGATACGCAGTATTTT; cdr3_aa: CASSRDTPGNTDTQYF
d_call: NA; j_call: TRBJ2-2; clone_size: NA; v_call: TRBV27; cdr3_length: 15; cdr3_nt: TGTGCCAGCAGTTTACTTAGCGGGAACACCGGGGAGCTGTTTTTT; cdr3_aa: CASSLLSGNTGELFF
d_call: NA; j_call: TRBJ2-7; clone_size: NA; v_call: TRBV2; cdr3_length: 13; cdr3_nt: TGTGCCAGCAGCGTACTTCCAGGGTACGAGCAGTACTTC; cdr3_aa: CASSVLPGYEQYF
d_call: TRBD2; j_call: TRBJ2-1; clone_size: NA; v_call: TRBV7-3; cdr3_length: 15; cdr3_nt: TGTGCCAGCAGCTCGACGGGGGGTTCCTACAATGAGCAGTTCTTC; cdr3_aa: CASSSTGGSYNEQFF
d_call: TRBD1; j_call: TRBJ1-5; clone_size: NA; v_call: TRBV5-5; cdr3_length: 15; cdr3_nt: TGTGCCAGCAGCTTGGCCCCGACAGGGGTACAGCCCCAGCATTTT; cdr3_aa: CASSLAPTGVQPQHF
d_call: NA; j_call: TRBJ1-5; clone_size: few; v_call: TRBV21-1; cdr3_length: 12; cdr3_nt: TGTGCCAGCAGCAATTCTAATCAGCCCCAGCATTTT; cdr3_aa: CASSNSNQPQHF
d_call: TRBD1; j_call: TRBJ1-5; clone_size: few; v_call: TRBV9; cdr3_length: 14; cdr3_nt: TGTGCCAGCAGCGCCGGGACAGGGAGGGAGCCCCAGCATTTT; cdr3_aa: CASSAGTGREPQHF
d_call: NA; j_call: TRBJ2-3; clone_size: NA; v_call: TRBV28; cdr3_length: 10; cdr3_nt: TGTGCCAGCAGCGTGACAGTGCAGTATTTT; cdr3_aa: CASSVTVQYF
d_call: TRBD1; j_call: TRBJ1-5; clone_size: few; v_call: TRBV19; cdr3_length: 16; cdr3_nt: TGTGCCAGTGGAAGAGGACAGGGAGCCTCCGGTTCGCCCCAGCATTTT; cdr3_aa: CASGRGQGASGSPQHF
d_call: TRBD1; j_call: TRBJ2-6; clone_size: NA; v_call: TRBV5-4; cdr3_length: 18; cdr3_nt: TGTGCCAGCAGCTCCCGGGACAGGGGGCGCGTTGGGGCCAACGTCCTGACTTTC; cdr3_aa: CASSSRDRGRVGANVLTF
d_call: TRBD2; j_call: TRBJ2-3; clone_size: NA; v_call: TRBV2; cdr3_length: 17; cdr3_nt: TGTGCCAGCAATACCCCCGGGTCGGGACTAGAGACAGATACGCAGTATTTT; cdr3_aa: CASNTPGSGLETDTQYF
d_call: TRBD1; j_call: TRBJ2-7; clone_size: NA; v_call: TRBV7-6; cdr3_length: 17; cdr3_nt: TGTGCCAGCAGCTCCAGGGGGCGCGGAGCAAACAGATACGAGCAGTACTTC; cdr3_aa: CASSSRGRGANRYEQYF
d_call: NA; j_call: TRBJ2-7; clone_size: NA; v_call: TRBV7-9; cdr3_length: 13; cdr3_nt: TGTGCCAGCAGCTCGGGACACCTCTACGAGCAGTACTTC; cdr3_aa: CASSSGHLYEQYF
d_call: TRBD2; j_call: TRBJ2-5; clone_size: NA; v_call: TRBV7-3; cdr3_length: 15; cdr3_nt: TGTGCCAGCAGCTCCGGGCCCGTTTCGGGGGGGACCCAGTACTTC; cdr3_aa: CASSSGPVSGGTQYF
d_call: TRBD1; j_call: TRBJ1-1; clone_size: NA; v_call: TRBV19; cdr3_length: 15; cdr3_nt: TGTGCCAGTAGTAGGGAGACAGGGGAGAACACTGAAGCTTTCTTT; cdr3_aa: CASSRETGENTEAFF
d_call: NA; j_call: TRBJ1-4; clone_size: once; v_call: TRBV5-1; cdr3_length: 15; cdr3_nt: TGCGCCAGCAGCCCTCAGGGGTCCCGCGATGAAAAACTGTTTTTT; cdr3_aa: CASSPQGSRDEKLFF
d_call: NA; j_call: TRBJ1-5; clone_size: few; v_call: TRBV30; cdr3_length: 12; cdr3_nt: TGTGCCTGGACCGGGTCCGGTCAGCCCCAGCATTTT; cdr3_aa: CAWTGSGQPQHF